What follows is one T cell receptor beta chain and its context. The data originate from a study of human T cells and chemical hapten exposure. Stated time point: patch test 1, 2 weeks after DPC sensitization. Treatment indicated: therapeutic diphenylcyclopropenone sensitization with weekly scalp DPC. Germline V gene lookup returns CDR1 SGHVS and CDR2 FQNEAQ. The CDR3 has 15 residues. Trimming took off 1 base at V and 4 bases at J, with 14 bases between the two ends. TCRdb called the RACE reads again in MiXCR, with one record for every CDR3 protein. The data contain 84,000 or so distinct CDR3 sequences, roughly a tenth of them singletons.

The TCR originated in a man aged 40-49 years with alopecia areata. Some clones in this sample may be carry-over from other donors' samples. The chain is built from TRBV7-8 and TRBJ2-7; D call uncertain. The sequencing used whole blood, collected in connection with sensitization to the hapten diphenylcyclopropenone (DPC). The CDR3 DNA reads TGTGCCAGCAGCTTAGGGCTGGGTAACGGGTACGAGCAGTACTTC. Encoded protein: CASSLGLGNGYEQYF. The full variable domain, rest sourced from reference TRBV7-8 and TRBJ2-7, is GAGVSQSPRYKVAKRGQDVALRCDPISGHVSLFWYQQALGQGPEFLTYFQNEAQLDKSGLPSDRFFAERPEGSVSTLKIQRTQQEDSAVYLCASSLGLGNGYEQYFGPGTRLTVT.